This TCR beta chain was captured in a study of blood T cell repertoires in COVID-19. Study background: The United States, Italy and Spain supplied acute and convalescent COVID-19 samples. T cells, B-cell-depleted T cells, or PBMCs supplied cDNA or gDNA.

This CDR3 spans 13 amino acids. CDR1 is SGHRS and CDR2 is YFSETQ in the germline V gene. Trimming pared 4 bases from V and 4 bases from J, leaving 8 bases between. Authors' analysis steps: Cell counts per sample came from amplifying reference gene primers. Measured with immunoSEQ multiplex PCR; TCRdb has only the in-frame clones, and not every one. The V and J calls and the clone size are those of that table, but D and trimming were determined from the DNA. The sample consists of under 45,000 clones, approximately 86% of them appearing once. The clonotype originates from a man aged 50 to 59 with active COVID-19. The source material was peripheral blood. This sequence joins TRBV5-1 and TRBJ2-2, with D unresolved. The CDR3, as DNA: TGCGCCAGCAGCCCCAGACTCACCGGGGAGCTGTTTTTT. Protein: CASSPRLTGELFF.